The sequence of this TCR beta chain was determined in a study of T cells in Graves' hyperthyroidism and ophthalmopathy. Germline CDR1 LNHDA, CDR2 SQIVND (reference sequence). Trimming took 7 bases from V and 4 from J; bases not matched to a gene: 13. The CDR3 loop spans 15 amino acids. This clonotype was observed a handful of times. RNA transcripts yielded amplified TCR beta CDR3 regions. First-round RT-PCR of the TCR CDR3 relied on the HTBI primer set. Each CDR3 protein is one row after TCRdb ran MiXCR on the multiplex PCR reads. The sample consists of some 740,000 distinct CDR3 sequences, approximately 15% of them appearing once.

The rearrangement joins TRBV19 to TRBJ2-7, with 7 bases fitting TRBD2. The sequencing input was blood. This TCR came from a woman aged 18-29 years with Graves' hyperthyroidism. The CDR3 region is CASTDGGSGVYEQYF. The DNA for the CDR3 is TGTGCCAGTACCGACGGGGGGAGTGGGGTTTACGAGCAGTACTTC.